The count of the clone carrying this T cell receptor (beta chain) is one. The antigen is not known. The trim removed 2 bases at V and 4 bases at J, leaving 5 bases unmatched. The CDR3 extends over 15 amino acids. In germline, CDR1 is SGDLS, CDR2 YYNGEE. This entry is derived from a study of cytomegalovirus exposure and HLA in healthy donors. Across the study: Earlier, approximately 110 million unique TCR beta sequences were recovered from roughly 180 million T cells by an analysis.

The primer mix had 60 Vbeta and 13 Jbeta primers. Generated by immunoSEQ multiplex PCR, the TCRdb table keeps only in-frame clones and is missing some. The table includes around 130,000 clones, 74% detected once. Study conclusions and caveats: Analysis was carried out at a later point, and it linked a missense DCLRE1C variant to TCR beta V- and J-gene trimming.

This sequence joins TRBV9 and TRBJ2-3; 9 bases align to TRBD2. The sequencing input was PBMCs. The clonotype was recovered from a woman aged 50 to 60 in good health and CMV-seropositive. The CDR3 nucleotides are TGTGCCAGCAGCGTGGGCGGGGGGGGGTCAGATACGCAGTATTTT. Residues: CASSVGGGGSDTQYF.